Presented here are 10 T cell receptor beta chains from one specimen sequenced in a study of vaccination effects on CD4 cells after COVID-19. Measured with immunoSEQ multiplex PCR; TCRdb has only the in-frame clones, and not every one. The table lists tens of thousands of clones, under 70% of them singletons, with approximately 20% in the top ten. After expansion with viral peptide pools in the ViraFEST assay, antigen-specific CD4+ T cells were sequenced. Upon completion of more than eight days in culture, CD4+ T cells were isolated. The study found no prior SARS-CoV-2 infection in the vaccine recipients, who tested negative for nucleocapsid antibodies. These receptors are not linked to any known antigen. Material: CD4+ T cells from PBMCs cultured with SARS-CoV-2 spike peptides, obtained before COVID-19 vaccination. The receptors here all came from a human donor who received a COVID-19 vaccine.

The V gene is TRBV15, the J gene TRBJ2-7; D unclear. Germline V lookup: CDR1 LNHNV, CDR2 YYDKDF (reference sequence). The ends were cut back, 0 bases at V and 0 bases at J, with 15 bases in the middle. The CDR3 is 17 amino acids. The CDR3 region has the DNA TGTGCCACCAGCAGAGATCATAGGGTCAAGAGCTCCTACGAGCAGTACTTC. It codes for CATSRDHRVKSSYEQYF.

The V gene is TRBV29-1, the J gene TRBJ1-1; D is perhaps TRBD1 (5 bases). Germline CDR1 and CDR2: SQVTM and ANQGSEA. This CDR3 contains 13 residues. The V and J ends lost 4 bases and 0 bases respectively, with 9 bases between them. CDR3 bases: TGCAGCGTTGTGGGACGGCTGAACACTGAAGCTTTCTTT. Its protein is CSVVGRLNTEAFF.

V and J are TRBV4-2 and TRBJ2-7; 8 bases are a match to TRBD2. V dropped 3 bases and J dropped 3; count of bases not matched to a gene: 4. This CDR3 spans 14 amino acids. In germline, CDR1 is LGHNA, CDR2 YNFKEQ. The DNA of the CDR3 is TGTGCCAGCAGCCAGGGACTAGGGGACTACGAGCAGTACTTC. Translating gives CASSQGLGDYEQYF.

The chain uses TRBV18 and TRBJ2-3; TRBD1 is a possible D gene (5 bases). CDR1 is KGHSH, CDR2 LQKENI, per germline. This CDR3 contains 14 residues. Trimming stripped 3 bases from V and 4 bases from J, with 11 bases between. This CDR3 is CASSPVDTSDTQYF. CDR3 nucleotides: TGTGCCAGCTCACCGGTGGACACTTCAGATACGCAGTATTTT.

This chain joins TRBV12-3 or TRBV12-4 and TRBJ1-2; no firm D call. The V gene lost 1 base and the J gene lost 2 bases, with 5 bases spanning the gap. The CDR3 runs 13 residues. CDR3 in DNA: TGTGCCAGCAGTTTAGTAGGGAACTATGGCTACACCTTC. Its protein is CASSLVGNYGYTF.

This chain uses TRBV7-2 with TRBJ1-3; 7 nucleotides align to TRBD1. This CDR3 contains 16 residues. CDR1 SGHTA and CDR2 FQGNSA come from the germline V gene. J lost 3 bases, V lost 3 bases, and 8 bases had no gene match. CDR3 nucleotides: TGTGCCAGCAGCTTGATGGTAGGGGGCTTTGGAAACACCATATATTTT. Its protein product is CASSLMVGGFGNTIYF.

V usage is TRBV11-2 and J usage is TRBJ1-2; D unclear. Trimming pared 3 bases from V and 8 bases from J, leaving 13 bases between. This CDR3 contains 13 residues. CDR1 is SGHAT, CDR2 FQNNGV, per germline. The CDR3 is CASSFPQSVGYTF. The DNA of the CDR3 is TGTGCCAGCAGCTTTCCACAGAGCGTGGGCTACACCTTC.

The CDR3 loop is CAISEALGGSYNSPLHF. The CDR3 nucleotides are TGTGCCATCAGTGAGGCCCTGGGCGGCTCCTATAATTCACCCCTCCACTTT. This chain joins TRBV10-3 and TRBJ1-6; no clear D gene. Trimming shortened V by 2 bases and J by 0 bases, and 11 bases separated the two germline ends. The germline gives CDR1 ENHRY, CDR2 SYGVKD. The length of the CDR3 is 17 residues.

This clone was seen a handful of times. The rearrangement joins TRBV10-3 to TRBJ1-1; D might be TRBD1 (5 bases). V lost 4 bases and J 5 bases, leaving 20 bases between the germline ends. This CDR3 is 16 amino acids long. Germline V gene lookup returns CDR1 ENHRY and CDR2 SYGVKD. The CDR3 region has the DNA TGTGCCATCAGTGCCCCAACGACCGGGGGGAGGACTGAAGCTTTCTTT. This codes for CAISAPTTGGRTEAFF.

The rearrangement joins TRBV18 to TRBJ2-5, with no clear D. Germline values: CDR1 KGHSH, CDR2 LQKENI. The CDR3 consists of 13 residues. V was shortened by 6 bases and J by 4 bases, with 12 bases between the two germline ends. CDR3 coding DNA: TGTGCCAGCTCCCTCGGACCAAGAGAGACCCAGTACTTC. This codes for CASSLGPRETQYF.